This T cell receptor (beta chain) emerged from a study of response to subunit inactivated influenza vaccine. TCRdb analysed the RT-PCR reads with MiXCR anew, one entry per CDR3 protein. The table lists about 700,000 distinct CDR3 sequences, approximately 13% of them singletons. Trimming cost V 1 base and J 2 bases, with 12 bases left between them. Per germline, CDR1 SGHAT and CDR2 FQNNGV. There are 15 residues in the CDR3. Whole-study results and caveats: Few additional T cells are recruited per seasonal influenza vaccination, authors suggested.

This clonotype was counted many times. The antigen is undetermined. The sequences come from PBMCs from blood, collected 14 to 15 days before vaccination. The J gene is TRBJ2-7, the V gene TRBV11-2; D is perhaps TRBD2 (7 bases). This sequence was found in a man aged 45-65 years who received an inactivated influenza vaccine. The CDR3 loop is CASSLAQGRAYEQYF. The CDR3 nucleotides read TGTGCCAGCAGCTTAGCGCAGGGGAGGGCCTACGAGCAGTACTTC.